This TCR beta chain came from a study of blood T cell repertoires in COVID-19. Produced via immunoSEQ multiplex PCR; TCRdb's table is partial and in-frame only. This sample yields some 330,000 clones, of which just under 90% are seen a single time; approximately 1.8% belongs to the top ten. There are 15 residues in the CDR3. Germline V CDR1 and CDR2: SQVTM, ANQGSEA. With V trimmed by 6 bases and J by 4 bases, 12 bases remained unmatched. The chain has TRBV29-1 and TRBJ1-2; TRBD1 aligns across 9 bases. Sequencing was carried out using peripheral blood. This TCR was sampled from a woman aged 25 to 39 with COVID-19, enrolled during active disease. The chain's CDR3 is CSVRVRDRVAYGYTF. CDR3 coding DNA: TGCAGCGTGAGGGTCCGGGACAGGGTCGCCTATGGCTACACCTTC.